This T cell receptor (beta chain) appears in the sequencing data of a study of T cells in tuberculosis. Broader study findings: Active tuberculosis TCR-alpha repertoires lay closer to GMM-specific TCRs than IGRA-negative controls, suggesting clonal expansion. Selection depended on which cryopreserved specimens were available.

The table came from immunoSEQ multiplex PCR; TCRdb's copy has only in-frame clones and leaves some out. The repertoire includes 30,000 to 35,000 clones, about 90% of them detected once, and around 7% sits in the top ten. Germline V lookup: CDR1 SGHRS, CDR2 YFSETQ. Trimming left V 4 bases short and J 3 bases short, with 14 bases between. This CDR3 spans 15 amino acids. As for this clone: Its target is unknown.

As for time point: new active TB diagnosis, blood taken before or within 7 days of starting treatment. The receptor was derived from an adult with tuberculosis. Some clones in this sample may be carry-over from other donors' samples. Specimen: PBMCs, collected at tuberculosis diagnosis. The chain joins TRBV5-1 to TRBJ1-3; D not certain. The CDR3: CASSPGISFGNTIYF. Written as DNA, the CDR3 is TGCGCCAGCAGCCCGGGTATCTCGTTTGGAAACACCATATATTTT.